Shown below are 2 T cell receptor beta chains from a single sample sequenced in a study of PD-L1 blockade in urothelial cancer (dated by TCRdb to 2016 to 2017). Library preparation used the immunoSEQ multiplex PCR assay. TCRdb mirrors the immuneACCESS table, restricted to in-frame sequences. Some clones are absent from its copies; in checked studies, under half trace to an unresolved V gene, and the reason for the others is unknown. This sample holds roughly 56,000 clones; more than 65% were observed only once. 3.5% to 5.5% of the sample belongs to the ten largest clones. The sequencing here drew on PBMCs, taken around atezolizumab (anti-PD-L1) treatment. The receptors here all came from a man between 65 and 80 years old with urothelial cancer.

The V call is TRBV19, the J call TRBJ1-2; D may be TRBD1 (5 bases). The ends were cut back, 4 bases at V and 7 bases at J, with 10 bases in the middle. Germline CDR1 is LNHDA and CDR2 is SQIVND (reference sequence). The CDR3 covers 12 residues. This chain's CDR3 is CASSNWGGGYTF. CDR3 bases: TGTGCCAGTAGTAACTGGGGCGGTGGCTACACCTTC.

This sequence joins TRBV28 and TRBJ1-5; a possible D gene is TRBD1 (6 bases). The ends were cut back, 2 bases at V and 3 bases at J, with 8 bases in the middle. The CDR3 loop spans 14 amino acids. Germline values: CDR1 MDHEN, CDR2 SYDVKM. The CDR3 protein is CASSLRGSNQPQHF. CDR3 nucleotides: TGTGCCAGCAGTTTAAGGGGGTCCAATCAGCCCCAGCATTTT.